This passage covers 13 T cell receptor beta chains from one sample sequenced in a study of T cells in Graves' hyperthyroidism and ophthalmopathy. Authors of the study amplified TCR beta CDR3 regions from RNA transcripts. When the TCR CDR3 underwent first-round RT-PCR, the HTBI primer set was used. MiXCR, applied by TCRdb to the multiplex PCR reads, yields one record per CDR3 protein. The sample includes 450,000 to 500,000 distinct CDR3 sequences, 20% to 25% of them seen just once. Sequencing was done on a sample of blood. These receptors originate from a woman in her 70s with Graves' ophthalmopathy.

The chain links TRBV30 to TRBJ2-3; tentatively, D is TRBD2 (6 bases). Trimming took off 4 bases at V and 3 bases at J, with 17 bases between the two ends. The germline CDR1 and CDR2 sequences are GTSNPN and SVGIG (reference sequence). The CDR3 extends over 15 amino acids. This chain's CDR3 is CAWKAGSGPTDTQYF. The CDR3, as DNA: TGTGCCTGGAAGGCGGGGTCTGGGCCGACAGATACGCAGTATTTT. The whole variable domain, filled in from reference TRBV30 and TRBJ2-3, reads SQTIHQWPATLVQPVGSPLSLECTVEGTSNPNLYWYRQAAGRGLQLLFYSVGIGQISSEVPQNLSASRPQDRQFILSSKKLLLSDSGFYLCAWKAGSGPTDTQYFGPGTRLTVL.

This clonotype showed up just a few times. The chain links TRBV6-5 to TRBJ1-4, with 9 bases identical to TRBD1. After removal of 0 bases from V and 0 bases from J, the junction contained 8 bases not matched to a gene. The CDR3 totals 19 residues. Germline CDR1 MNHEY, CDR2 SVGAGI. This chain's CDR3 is CASSYSSGTGIPTNEKLFF. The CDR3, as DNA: TGTGCCAGCAGTTACTCGTCCGGGACAGGGATCCCAACTAATGAAAAACTGTTTTTT.

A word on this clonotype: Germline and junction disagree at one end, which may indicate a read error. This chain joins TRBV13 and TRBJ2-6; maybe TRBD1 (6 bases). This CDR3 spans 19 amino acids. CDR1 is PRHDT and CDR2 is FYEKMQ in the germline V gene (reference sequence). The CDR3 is CASSVPEQGLSSGANVLTF. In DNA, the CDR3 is TGCGCCAGCAGCGTTCCTGAACAGGGATTGAGCTCTGGGGCCAACGTCCTGACTTTC.

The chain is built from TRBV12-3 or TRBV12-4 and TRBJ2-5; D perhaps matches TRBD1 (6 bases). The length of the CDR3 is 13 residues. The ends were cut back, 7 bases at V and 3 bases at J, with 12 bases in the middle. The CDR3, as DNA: TGTGCCAGCAAGGAATGGACAGAAGAGACCCAGTACTTC. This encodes CASKEWTEETQYF.

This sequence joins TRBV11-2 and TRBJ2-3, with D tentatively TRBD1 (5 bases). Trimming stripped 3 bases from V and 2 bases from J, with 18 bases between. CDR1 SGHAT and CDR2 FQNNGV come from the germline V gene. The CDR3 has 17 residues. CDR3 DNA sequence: TGTGCCAGCAGCTTGTTTGCTGGGCAGGGCATCACAGATACGCAGTATTTT. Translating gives CASSLFAGQGITDTQYF.

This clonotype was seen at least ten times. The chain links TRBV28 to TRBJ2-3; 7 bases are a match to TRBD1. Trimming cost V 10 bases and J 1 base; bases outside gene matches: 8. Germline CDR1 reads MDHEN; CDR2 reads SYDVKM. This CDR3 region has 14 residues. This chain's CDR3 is CATDYRGGTDTQYF. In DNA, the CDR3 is TGTGCCACGGATTACAGGGGAGGCACAGATACGCAGTATTTT.

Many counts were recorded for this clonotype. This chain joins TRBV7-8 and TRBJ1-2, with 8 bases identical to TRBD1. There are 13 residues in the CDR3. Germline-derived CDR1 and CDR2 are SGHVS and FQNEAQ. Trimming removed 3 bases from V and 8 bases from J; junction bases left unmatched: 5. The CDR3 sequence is CASSFQGAGGYTF. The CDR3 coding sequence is TGTGCCAGCAGCTTTCAGGGGGCGGGGGGCTACACCTTC.

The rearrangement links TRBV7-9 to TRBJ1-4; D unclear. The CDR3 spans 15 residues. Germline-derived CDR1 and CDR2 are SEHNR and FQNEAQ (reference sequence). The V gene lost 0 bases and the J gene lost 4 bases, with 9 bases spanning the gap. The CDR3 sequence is CASSLAGEVNEKLFF. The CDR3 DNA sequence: TGTGCCAGCAGCTTAGCGGGAGAAGTTAATGAAAAACTGTTTTTT.

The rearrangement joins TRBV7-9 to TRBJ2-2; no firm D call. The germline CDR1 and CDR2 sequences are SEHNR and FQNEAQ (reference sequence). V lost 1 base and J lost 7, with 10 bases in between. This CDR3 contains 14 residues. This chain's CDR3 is CASSLVTRSGELFF. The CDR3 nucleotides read TGTGCCAGCAGCTTAGTGACTCGTAGCGGGGAGCTGTTTTTT.

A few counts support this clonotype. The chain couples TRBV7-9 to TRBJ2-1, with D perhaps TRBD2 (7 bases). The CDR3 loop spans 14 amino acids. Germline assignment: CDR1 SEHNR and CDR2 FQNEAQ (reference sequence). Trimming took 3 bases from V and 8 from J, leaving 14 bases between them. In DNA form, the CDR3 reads TGTGCCAGCAGCTTCGGTGCGGGGGCCGATGAGCAGTTCTTC. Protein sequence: CASSFGAGADEQFF.

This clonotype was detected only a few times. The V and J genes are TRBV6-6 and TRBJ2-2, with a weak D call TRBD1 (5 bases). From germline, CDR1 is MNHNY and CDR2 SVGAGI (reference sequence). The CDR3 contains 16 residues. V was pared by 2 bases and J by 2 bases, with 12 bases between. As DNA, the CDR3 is TGTGCCAGCAGTTACACCTGGACACCTAACACCGGGGAGCTGTTTTTT. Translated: CASSYTWTPNTGELFF.

The CDR3 is CASSRRGRATNEKLFF. The CDR3 DNA reads TGTGCCAGCAGCCGACGGGGGCGGGCAACTAATGAAAAACTGTTTTTT. The chain has TRBV7-8 and TRBJ1-4, with a weak D call TRBD1 (6 bases). This CDR3 spans 16 amino acids. CDR1 SGHVS and CDR2 FQNEAQ come from the germline V gene. Trimming shortened V by 5 bases and J by 0 bases, and 13 bases separated the two germline ends.

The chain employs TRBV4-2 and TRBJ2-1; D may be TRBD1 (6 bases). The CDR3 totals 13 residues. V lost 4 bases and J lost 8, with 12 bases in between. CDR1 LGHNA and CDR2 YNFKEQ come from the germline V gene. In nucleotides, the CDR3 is TGTGCCAGCAGCCCGAGGACAGCCGATGAGCAGTTCTTC. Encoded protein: CASSPRTADEQFF.